Listed here are 31 T cell receptor beta chains from one sample, sequenced in a study of blood T cell repertoires in COVID-19. Profiled with immunoSEQ multiplex PCR; TCRdb holds only in-frame clones, not every one. Among roughly 60,000 clones, approximately 80% were seen once, and the ten largest hold 5.9%. Sequencing was performed on peripheral blood. These receptor sequences come from a human donor in a cohort sampled during active or convalescent COVID-19.

V gene TRBV7-3 combines with J gene TRBJ2-1; 10 bases agree with TRBD2. Trimming at V came to 1 base and at J to 6 bases, leaving 12 bases not matched to a gene. Germline assignment: CDR1 SGHTA and CDR2 FQGTGA. The CDR3 runs 18 residues. CDR3 protein: CASSLNFLPAGGPNEQFF. Written as DNA, the CDR3 is TGTGCCAGCAGCTTAAACTTCCTCCCAGCGGGGGGGCCCAATGAGCAGTTCTTC.

J is TRBJ2-1 and V is TRBV7-9; D may be TRBD2 (6 bases). The germline gives CDR1 SEHNR, CDR2 FQNEAQ (reference sequence). Trimming pared 7 bases from V and 9 bases from J, leaving 22 bases between. The CDR3 covers 15 residues. The CDR3 sequence: CASMISNLLEGEQFF. The CDR3 DNA is TGTGCCAGCATGATTAGCAACCTACTGGAGGGTGAGCAGTTCTTC.

Only a few counts were recorded for this clone. The chain is built from TRBV5-6 and TRBJ1-2; TRBD1 aligns across 7 bases. V dropped 0 bases and J dropped 8; count of bases not matched to a gene: 4. Germline CDR1 is SGHDT and CDR2 is YYEEEE. The CDR3 is made up of 13 amino acids. The CDR3 DNA is TGTGCCAGCAGCTTGGGGCAGGGGGACGGCTACACCTTC. Protein: CASSLGQGDGYTF.

The V call is TRBV7-9, the J call TRBJ2-1; 10 bases align to TRBD2. CDR1 is SEHNR and CDR2 is FQNEAQ in the germline V gene (reference sequence). The J segment lost 2 bases and the V segment lost 2 bases, leaving 0 bases of the junction unmatched. The CDR3 contains 15 residues. CDR3 region: CASSLLAGAYNEQFF. In nucleotides, the CDR3 is TGTGCCAGCAGCTTACTAGCGGGGGCCTACAATGAGCAGTTCTTC.

This clone was seen more than once but under ten times. This rearrangement joins TRBV19 to TRBJ2-2, with D perhaps matching TRBD2 (7 bases). Germline values: CDR1 LNHDA, CDR2 SQIVND (reference sequence). V lost 7 bases, J lost 0 bases, and 12 bases lay in between. The CDR3 loop spans 15 amino acids. CDR3 sequence: CASIGGHSNTGELFF. The CDR3, as DNA: TGTGCCAGTATCGGGGGGCACTCGAACACCGGGGAGCTGTTTTTT.

CDR3 region: CASSSDRAAHTQYF. CDR3 nucleotides: TGTGCCAGCAGCTCTGACAGGGCGGCACATACGCAGTATTTT. The V call is TRBV5-5, the J call TRBJ2-3, with 7 bases identical to TRBD1. Germline lookup yields CDR1 SGHKS and CDR2 YYEKEE (reference sequence). Trimming removed 3 bases from V and 7 bases from J; junction bases left unmatched: 8. The CDR3 sequence is 14 residues long. Together with reference TRBV5-5 and TRBJ2-3, the CDR3 gives the full variable domain: DAGVTQSPTHLIKTRGQQVTLRCSPISGHKSVSWYQQVLGQGPQFIFQYYEKEERGRGNFPDRFSARQFPNYSSELNVNALLLGDSALYLCASSSDRAAHTQYFGPGTRLTVL.

V usage is TRBV12-3 or TRBV12-4 and J usage is TRBJ2-7; possibly TRBD1 for D (5 bases). Trimming pared 7 bases from V and 6 bases from J, leaving 10 bases between. The CDR3 runs 11 residues. The CDR3 coding sequence is TGTGCCAGCACACCAGGGTCCGAGCAGTACTTC. Residues: CASTPGSEQYF.

The rearrangement uses TRBV14 and TRBJ2-5; D unclear. The CDR3 runs to 13 residues. Trimming pared 5 bases from V and 1 base from J, leaving 8 bases between. CDR1 and CDR2 from the germline V gene are SGHDN and FVKESK. Here the CDR3 reads CASSSQVQETQYF. CDR3 bases: TGTGCCAGCAGCTCCCAGGTCCAAGAGACCCAGTACTTC.

The chain couples TRBV24-1 to TRBJ2-1; D possibly corresponds to TRBD2 (6 bases). The CDR3 has 19 residues. The germline gives CDR1 KGHDR, CDR2 SFDVKD. V was trimmed by 7 bases and J by 0 bases, leaving 24 bases between them. CDR3 nucleotide sequence: TGTGCCACCAGCCCAGAGAGACTAGTGTTAACTTACTCCTACAATGAGCAGTTCTTC. Translated: CATSPERLVLTYSYNEQFF.

V gene TRBV6-5 combines with J gene TRBJ1-2; TRBD1 might be the D (6 bases). From germline, CDR1 is MNHEY and CDR2 SVGAGI. Trimming removed 6 bases from V and 8 bases from J, with 13 bases in between. There are 12 residues in the CDR3. The DNA for the CDR3 is TGTGCCAGCAGAAGGACAGTGGAGGGCTACACCTTC. The encoded protein is CASRRTVEGYTF.

The chain has TRBV4-2 and TRBJ2-1, with TRBD2 identical over 12 bases. CDR1 and CDR2 from the germline V gene are LGHNA and YNFKEQ. Losses at the gene ends were 0 bases for V and 7 bases for J; bases not matched to a gene: 10. There are 18 residues in the CDR3. CDR3 nucleotide sequence: TGTGCCAGCAGCCAAGACGTCGGTGCTAGCGGGGGGGGGAATGAGCAGTTCTTC. This sequence encodes CASSQDVGASGGGNEQFF.

The V call is TRBV12-3 or TRBV12-4, the J call TRBJ2-7; D gene ambiguous. CDR3 size: 13 residues. V was pared by 1 base and J by 3 bases, with 7 bases between. CDR3 nucleotide sequence: TGTGCCAGCAGTTTAGGGGCCATCTACGAGCAGTACTTC. Its protein product is CASSLGAIYEQYF.

The J gene is TRBJ2-1, the V gene TRBV5-4; D is possibly TRBD2 (6 bases). Germline CDR1 SGHNT, CDR2 YYREEE (reference sequence). V dropped 0 bases and J dropped 3 bases, with 13 bases sitting between them. The CDR3 has 16 amino acids. CDR3 DNA sequence: TGTGCCAGCAGCTTGGTCCAGCGGGTGATCTACAATGAGCAGTTCTTC. Protein product: CASSLVQRVIYNEQFF.

The rearrangement links TRBV4-1 to TRBJ1-1, with D perhaps TRBD1 (6 bases). The CDR3 totals 14 residues. V shed 3 bases and J shed 4 bases, with 12 bases lying between them. Germline assignment: CDR1 MGHRA and CDR2 YSYEKL. CDR3 sequence reads: CASSQSGGRTEAFF. In nucleotides, the CDR3 is TGCGCCAGCAGCCAGTCCGGGGGGCGCACTGAAGCTTTCTTT.

This sequence joins TRBV7-2 and TRBJ2-7; the D is unclear. CDR1 SGHTA and CDR2 FQGNSA come from the germline V gene. The germline V and J ends were trimmed by 1 base and 2 bases, with 9 bases remaining between them. This CDR3 region has 14 residues. For the CDR3, the DNA is TGTGCCAGCAGCTTAGTGCCCGGTACCTACGAGCAGTACTTC. Protein: CASSLVPGTYEQYF.

V is TRBV15 and J is TRBJ1-5; tentatively, D is TRBD1 (6 bases). The CDR3 is made up of 13 amino acids. CDR1 LNHNV and CDR2 YYDKDF come from the germline V gene (reference sequence). V lost 8 bases, J lost 6 bases, and 14 bases lay in between. For the CDR3, the DNA is TGTGCCACCCTGAGGGGGAGTGGTCAGCCCCAGCATTTT. Its translation: CATLRGSGQPQHF.

The chain has TRBV7-3 and TRBJ2-1, with 11 bases identical to TRBD2. Germline V gene sequence: CDR1 SGHTA, CDR2 FQGTGA. Trimming removed 5 bases from V and 8 bases from J; junction bases left unmatched: 8. This CDR3 has 15 residues. The CDR3 is CASSLSSGGFHEQFF. The CDR3 region has the DNA TGTGCCAGCAGCCTATCTAGCGGGGGGTTTCATGAGCAGTTCTTC.

This clone turned up a few times. This rearrangement joins TRBV14 to TRBJ1-3; the D gene is possibly TRBD1 (6 bases). CDR3 length equals 16 residues. V was cut by 3 bases and J by 0 bases, with 12 bases left in between. Germline lookup yields CDR1 SGHDN and CDR2 FVKESK. The CDR3 loop is CASSHRQVISGNTIYF. Written as DNA, the CDR3 is TGTGCCAGCAGCCACAGACAGGTCATCTCTGGAAACACCATATATTTT.

The rearrangement joins TRBV7-6 to TRBJ2-7; 9 bases fit TRBD1. Germline V gives CDR1 SGHVS, CDR2 FNYEAQ. V trimming: 4 bases; J trimming: 2 bases; junction bases outside the gene matches: 21. The CDR3 loop spans 20 amino acids. The CDR3 bases are TGTGCCAGCAGCTATCGGGGTCGGGACAGGGAGTTTCTAACGCCCTACGAGCAGTACTTC. Its translation: CASSYRGRDREFLTPYEQYF.

The chain joins TRBV19 to TRBJ1-1; D is unresolved. Germline CDR1 reads LNHDA; CDR2 reads SQIVND (reference sequence). The CDR3 consists of 16 residues. The V gene lost 7 bases and the J gene lost 0 bases, with 18 bases spanning the gap. In DNA, the CDR3 is TGTGCCAGTACCCCACTGACCGGGTTCATGAACACTGAAGCTTTCTTT. Its protein is CASTPLTGFMNTEAFF.

V usage is TRBV27 and J usage is TRBJ1-1, with 9 positions matching TRBD1. Germline V gene sequence: CDR1 MNHEY, CDR2 SMNVEV (reference sequence). The CDR3 runs to 16 residues. J was trimmed by 1 base and V by 5 bases; bases with no gene match: 8. CDR3 loop: CASSGRTGAPNTEAFF. CDR3 nucleotide sequence: TGTGCCAGCAGTGGCAGGACAGGGGCCCCGAACACTGAAGCTTTCTTT.

V is TRBV7-9 and J is TRBJ1-1; 10 bases line up with TRBD1. The trim removed 5 bases at V and 3 bases at J, leaving 3 bases unmatched. Germline V gene lookup returns CDR1 SEHNR and CDR2 FQNEAQ (reference sequence). This CDR3 is 14 amino acids long. CDR3 coding DNA: TGTGCCAGCAGCCTGACAGGGGGCTACACTGAAGCTTTCTTT. Encoded protein: CASSLTGGYTEAFF.

V gene TRBV19 combines with J gene TRBJ2-3; tentatively, D is TRBD1 (5 bases). Germline values: CDR1 LNHDA, CDR2 SQIVND (reference sequence). The ends were cut back, 5 bases at V and 5 bases at J, with 17 bases in the middle. This CDR3 comprises 15 residues. The chain's CDR3 is CASSPSGWGGDTQYF. CDR3 nucleotide sequence: TGTGCCAGTAGTCCCTCAGGGTGGGGCGGAGATACGCAGTATTTT.

The table lists this clone with a few counts. The chain links TRBV21-1 to TRBJ2-7; the table gives TRBD2 as D, unverified against the DNA. TRBV21-1 is given as a pseudogene. This CDR3 is 11 amino acids long. The CDR3 sequence: CASSKYYEQYF. Written as DNA, the CDR3 is TGTGCCAGCAGCAAGTACTACGAGCAGTACTTC.

The rearrangement links TRBV27 to TRBJ1-6, with D perhaps matching TRBD1 (6 bases). Germline V gene data show CDR1 as MNHEY and CDR2 as SMNVEV (reference sequence). The CDR3 runs 14 residues. The germline V and J ends were trimmed by 4 bases and 13 bases, with 17 bases remaining between them. The CDR3 region is CASSSQGPRSPLHF. For the CDR3, the DNA is TGTGCCAGCAGTTCTCAGGGGCCCCGCTCGCCCCTCCACTTT.

V and J are TRBV6-5 and TRBJ1-2, with 9 bases matching TRBD1. Germline trimming cut 5 bases from V and 8 bases from J; bases unmatched to any gene: 6. The CDR3 is made up of 13 amino acids. Per germline, CDR1 MNHEY and CDR2 SVGAGI. CDR3 sequence: CASSPQGARGYTF. The CDR3 DNA is TGTGCCAGCAGTCCACAGGGGGCGCGAGGCTACACCTTC.

The chain is built from TRBV5-6 and TRBJ1-6; no clear D gene. Germline V CDR1 and CDR2: SGHDT, YYEEEE. The CDR3 is 15 residues long. V dropped 4 bases and J dropped 7 bases, with 15 bases sitting between them. CDR3 region: CASSHSGFLNSPLHF. In DNA form, the CDR3 reads TGTGCCAGCAGCCACTCCGGGTTTCTCAATTCACCCCTCCACTTT.

This clone was detected many times. This chain joins TRBV10-3 and TRBJ1-5, with a tentative D call TRBD1 (5 bases). CDR3 length: 15 residues. V dropped 10 bases and J dropped 0 bases, with 16 bases sitting between them. Germline V lookup: CDR1 ENHRY, CDR2 SYGVKD. The CDR3, as DNA: TGTGCCACTGGGGTGGGGGGAGATAGCAATCAGCCCCAGCATTTT. Protein product: CATGVGGDSNQPQHF.

The chain is built from TRBV9 and TRBJ2-2; 13 bases agree with TRBD2. The J segment lost 7 bases and the V segment lost 4 bases, leaving 7 bases of the junction unmatched. CDR1 and CDR2 (germline): SGDLS, YYNGEE. The CDR3 contains 16 residues. CDR3 nucleotide sequence: TGTGCCAGCAGCACTAGCGGGGGGGCAGATTTCGGGGAGCTGTTTTTT. This encodes CASSTSGGADFGELFF. The full variable domain, in which reference TRBV9 and TRBJ2-2 provide the parts outside the CDR3, is DSGVTQTPKHLITATGQRVTLRCSPRSGDLSVYWYQQSLDQGLQFLIQYYNGEERAKGNILERFSAQQFPDLHSELNLSSLELGDSALYFCASSTSGGADFGELFFGEGSRLTVL.

V and J are TRBV7-2 and TRBJ1-2; 7 bases are shared with TRBD1. Germline V lookup: CDR1 SGHTA, CDR2 FQGNSA. V shed 6 bases and J 6 bases; nucleotides not matched to a gene: 10. There are 14 residues in the CDR3. The CDR3 is CASSKGRQGNGYTF. Here the CDR3 DNA reads TGTGCCAGCAGTAAAGGGCGACAGGGAAATGGCTACACCTTC.

This clone was detected only once. The rearrangement joins TRBV6-2 or TRBV6-3 to TRBJ2-7, with D possibly TRBD2 on 5 matching bases. V gave up 4 bases and J gave up 0 bases, with 13 bases separating them. Germline V lookup: CDR1 MNHEY, CDR2 SVGEGT. The length of the CDR3 is 15 residues. CDR3 amino acids: CASSFTVDYSYEQYF. The CDR3 bases are TGTGCCAGCAGTTTTACTGTCGACTACTCCTACGAGCAGTACTTC.